A single sample is the source of the 23 T cell receptor beta chains below, sequenced in a study of beta chain features in type 1 diabetes. Whole-study results and caveats: Type 1 diabetes patients had TCRB CDR3s that were shorter (moderately but significantly so) in all four CD4+ subsets.

The isolated RNA, all of it, was reverse transcribed, so expressed TCRB transcripts were what got sequenced. Some clones are missing from TCRdb's copy, which holds only in-frame ones; the method was immunoSEQ multiplex PCR. The top ten clones hold approximately 0.7% of a sample with about 160,000 clones, 7% to 9.5% of them seen once. Antigen specificity for these receptors is unknown. The sequenced sample consisted of central memory CD4+ T cells from blood. The receptors were sampled from a woman in her twenties or thirties with type 1 diabetes.

This clone was picked up a small number of times. The genes are TRBV7-2 and TRBJ1-2, with 8 bases identical to TRBD1. V lost 4 bases to trimming and J lost 4 bases; unmatched junction nucleotides: 11. CDR3 length equals 16 residues. Per germline, CDR1 SGHTA and CDR2 FQGNSA. CDR3 DNA sequence: TGTGCCAGCAGCTCTTATCAGGGGGCTATGGTCTATGGCTACACCTTC. Translated: CASSSYQGAMVYGYTF.

This clone was detected only a few times. The V gene is TRBV7-8, the J gene TRBJ1-4; no firm D call. Between the trimmed V and J ends, which lost 1 base and 7 bases, there was a span of 10 bases. The CDR3 has 14 amino acids. Germline CDR1 SGHVS, CDR2 FQNEAQ. The CDR3 reads CASSLDGSSEKLFF. CDR3 in DNA: TGTGCCAGCAGCTTAGACGGGTCGAGTGAAAAACTGTTTTTT.

About this clone: Additional DNA sequences in this sample encode the identical CDR3. The chain employs TRBV15 and TRBJ1-2; D call uncertain. V lost 0 bases and J 5 bases, leaving 10 bases between the germline ends. The CDR3 has 14 residues. Germline CDR1 is LNHNV and CDR2 is YYDKDF (reference sequence). CDR3 protein: CATSRDRGGYGYTF. Written as DNA, the CDR3 is TGTGCCACCAGCAGAGATCGCGGAGGGTATGGCTACACCTTC.

This clone has more than one count but fewer than ten. V is TRBV5-4 and J is TRBJ1-2; 10 nucleotides line up with TRBD1. There are 16 residues in the CDR3. Germline CDR1 is SGHNT and CDR2 is YYREEE (reference sequence). Trimming cost V 4 bases and J 13 bases; bases outside gene matches: 19. The CDR3 coding sequence is TGTGCCAGCAGCCTGGCCGGGGGACAGGGGTGGCTACGATGCACCTTC. This codes for CASSLAGGQGWLRCTF.

J is TRBJ2-1 and V is TRBV5-4; unclear D gene. Germline-derived CDR1 and CDR2 are SGHNT and YYREEE (reference sequence). The CDR3 loop spans 12 amino acids. The V end was cut by 0 bases, the J end by 7 bases, with 5 bases between. The CDR3 loop reads CASSLDTNEQFF. DNA for the CDR3: TGTGCCAGCAGCTTGGACACGAATGAGCAGTTCTTC.

The V gene is TRBV9, the J gene TRBJ1-1; tentative D call: TRBD1 (6 bases). This CDR3 has 14 amino acids. The germline V gene has CDR1 SGDLS and CDR2 YYNGEE. The germline V and J ends were trimmed by 0 bases and 1 base, with 7 bases remaining between them. The CDR3 loop reads CASSVGGQNTEAFF. The CDR3 coding sequence is TGTGCCAGCAGCGTAGGGGGACAGAACACTGAAGCTTTCTTT. The full variable domain, with the rest looked up from reference TRBV9 and TRBJ1-1, is DSGVTQTPKHLITATGQRVTLRCSPRSGDLSVYWYQQSLDQGLQFLIQYYNGEERAKGNILERFSAQQFPDLHSELNLSSLELGDSALYFCASSVGGQNTEAFFGQGTRLTVV.

This clone was picked up one time. The V and J genes are TRBV4-1 and TRBJ1-1; 7 nucleotides agree with TRBD1. CDR3 size: 16 residues. The junction had 17 bases not matched to a gene; V was cut back by 2 bases and J by 11 bases. Per the germline V gene, CDR1 is MGHRA and CDR2 is YSYEKL. This chain's CDR3 is CASSQSDPSQGSRAFF. DNA of the CDR3: TGCGCCAGCAGCCAATCAGATCCGTCACAGGGGAGTCGGGCTTTCTTT.

Concerning this clone itself: A junction end diverges from the germline sequence, so it may reflect a read error. V is TRBV7-9 and J is TRBJ1-1; D unresolved. Germline assignment: CDR1 SEHNR and CDR2 FQNEAQ (reference sequence). This CDR3 contains 15 residues. The DNA for the CDR3 is TGCGCCAGCAGCCACTACACCGCGTTGAACACTGAAGCTTTCTTT. This gives the protein CASSHYTALNTEAFF.

The chain uses TRBV7-9 and TRBJ1-4; the D gene is possibly TRBD1 (6 bases). The length of the CDR3 is 13 residues. Germline CDR1 SEHNR, CDR2 FQNEAQ (reference sequence). V was shortened by 2 bases and J by 7 bases, with 8 bases between the two germline ends. The CDR3 spells CASSLSGAEKLFF. DNA of the CDR3: TGTGCCAGCAGCTTATCAGGGGCTGAAAAACTGTTTTTT.

The rearrangement links TRBV11-2 to TRBJ1-2; 7 bases are shared with TRBD1. With V trimmed by 7 bases and J by 4 bases, 6 bases remained unmatched. From germline, CDR1 is SGHAT and CDR2 FQNNGV. There are 13 residues in the CDR3. The CDR3 DNA follows: TGTGCCAGCACCCAGGGACAGCTCTATGGCTACACCTTC. As protein: CASTQGQLYGYTF.

This clone was recorded a few times. The CDR3 reads CASSRGLANTGELFF. In DNA, the CDR3 is TGTGCCAGCAGTCGGGGACTAGCGAACACCGGGGAGCTGTTTTTT. The J gene is TRBJ2-2, the V gene TRBV2; 8 positions match TRBD2. Germline assignment: CDR1 SNHLY and CDR2 FYNNEI. V shed 5 bases and J 0 bases; nucleotides not matched to a gene: 2. The CDR3 is made up of 15 amino acids.

This clone was seen only a few times. The chain combines TRBV5-4 with TRBJ2-5; the D gene is possibly TRBD1 (6 bases). The CDR3 sequence is 13 residues long. Trimming left V 0 bases short and J 9 bases short, with 12 bases between. Germline V gene lookup returns CDR1 SGHNT and CDR2 YYREEE (reference sequence). In nucleotides, the CDR3 is TGTGCCAGCAGCTTGGACTTACAGGGTTCCCAGTACTTC. Amino acid sequence: CASSLDLQGSQYF.

This clone has just a few counts. The chain links TRBV5-4 to TRBJ2-1, with 9 bases that match TRBD2. CDR1 SGHNT and CDR2 YYREEE come from the germline V gene (reference sequence). Trimming cost V 5 bases and J 8 bases; bases outside gene matches: 14. The CDR3 runs to 16 residues. The CDR3 reads CASRRNPREGRDEQFF. The CDR3 nucleotides are TGTGCCAGCAGGCGTAATCCGCGGGAGGGCCGGGATGAGCAGTTCTTC. Combining the CDR3 with reference TRBV5-4 and TRBJ2-1 gives the whole variable domain ETGVTQSPTHLIKTRGQQVTLRCSSQSGHNTVSWYQQALGQGPQFIFQYYREEENGRGNFPPRFSGLQFPNYSSELNVNALELDDSALYLCASRRNPREGRDEQFFGPGTRLTVL.

The chain recombines TRBV25-1 with TRBJ1-2; TRBD1 aligns across 7 bases. Germline V gene data show CDR1 as MGHDK and CDR2 as SYGVNS. The CDR3 is 15 residues long. Trimming took 1 base from V and 4 from J; bases not matched to a gene: 6. The CDR3 spells CASSEFRGGAYGYTF. CDR3 coding DNA: TGTGCCAGCAGTGAATTTCGAGGGGGCGCCTATGGCTACACCTTC.

The chain links TRBV19 to TRBJ1-1, with D perhaps TRBD1 (5 bases). Trimming took off 5 bases at V and 5 bases at J, with 9 bases between the two ends. Looked up from germline, CDR1 is LNHDA and CDR2 is SQIVND (reference sequence). This CDR3 has 12 residues. Here the CDR3 reads CASSPGRTEAFF. The CDR3 DNA follows: TGTGCCAGTAGTCCAGGGAGGACTGAAGCTTTCTTT.

The V and J genes are TRBV10-3 and TRBJ2-1; D may be TRBD1 (6 bases). CDR3 length: 14 amino acids. V gave up 6 bases and J gave up 7 bases, with 16 bases separating them. Germline CDR1 reads ENHRY; CDR2 reads SYGVKD. The CDR3 here is CAISVKAQGNEQFF. CDR3 coding DNA: TGTGCCATCAGCGTCAAAGCTCAGGGGAATGAGCAGTTCTTC.

The gene calls are TRBV7-8 and TRBJ2-2; D gene unclear. The CDR3 contains 14 residues. From germline, CDR1 is SGHVS and CDR2 FQNEAQ. With 5 bases removed from V and 1 base from J, the gap between germline ends came to 8 bases. Here the CDR3 reads CASSLSGNTGELFF. The CDR3 region has the DNA TGTGCCAGCAGCCTATCTGGGAACACCGGGGAGCTGTTTTTT.

The rearrangement uses TRBV7-8 and TRBJ1-1; D perhaps matches TRBD1 (5 bases). Germline lookup yields CDR1 SGHVS and CDR2 FQNEAQ. The CDR3 sequence is 14 residues long. V dropped 1 base and J dropped 5 bases, with 11 bases sitting between them. CDR3 in DNA: TGTGCCAGCAGCTTAGGCGGGGGGAGGACTGAAGCTTTCTTT. As protein: CASSLGGGRTEAFF.

The chain carries TRBV18 and TRBJ1-1; D possibly corresponds to TRBD1 (6 bases). This CDR3 has 14 residues. Between the trimmed V and J ends, which lost 5 bases and 2 bases, there was a span of 12 bases. Germline V CDR1 and CDR2: KGHSH, LQKENI. CDR3 nucleotides: TGTGCCAGCTCAGGGGGCGGCGGCAACACTGAAGCTTTCTTT. Translated: CASSGGGGNTEAFF.

The CDR3 bases are TGTGCCAGCAGTTTATCGGGAGCGGGAGTGAAGAATGAGCAGTTCTTC. It is translated as CASSLSGAGVKNEQFF. The chain combines TRBV27 with TRBJ2-1, with 8 bases that match TRBD2. The CDR3 is made up of 16 amino acids. The V segment lost 0 bases and the J segment 7 bases; nucleotides outside the gene matches: 8. Germline CDR1 reads MNHEY; CDR2 reads SMNVEV (reference sequence).

The chain is built from TRBV11-2 and TRBJ2-7; 9 nucleotides line up with TRBD2. The CDR3 consists of 17 residues. V dropped 3 bases and J dropped 4; count of bases not matched to a gene: 13. Looked up from germline, CDR1 is SGHAT and CDR2 is FQNNGV. As DNA, the CDR3 is TGTGCCAGCAGCTTCCTTACAACGACTAGCGGCCTTTACGAGCAGTACTTC. It encodes CASSFLTTTSGLYEQYF.

The chain uses TRBV29-1 and TRBJ2-7; 7 nucleotides align to TRBD2. Germline V gene lookup returns CDR1 SQVTM and CDR2 ANQGSEA. CDR3 length: 14 residues. Unmatched junction bases numbered 12, after V lost 7 bases and J lost 3 bases. CDR3 sequence reads: CSAAGQRGLYEQYF. The CDR3 DNA follows: TGCAGCGCGGCGGGCCAGCGGGGACTCTACGAGCAGTACTTC.

This clone was recorded a few times. V gene TRBV19 combines with J gene TRBJ2-7, with a weak D call TRBD2 (5 bases). Trimming took 5 bases from V and 2 from J, leaving 16 bases between them. This CDR3 comprises 15 residues. Germline V gene lookup returns CDR1 LNHDA and CDR2 SQIVND (reference sequence). DNA of the CDR3: TGTGCCAGTAGTGGACCCGGTACTAGAACCTACGAGCAGTACTTC. This gives the protein CASSGPGTRTYEQYF.